These 21 T cell receptor beta chains share one sample of origin, sequenced in a study of hypomethylating agent response in myelodysplastic syndrome. Only in-frame clones appear in the TCRdb table, and some are missing; sequencing was by immunoSEQ multiplex PCR. The sample lists 5,000 to 7,000 clones, over 65% seen once, with more than 9% in the top ten. The sample was bone marrow, taken before or after starting hypomethylating agent treatment for myelodysplastic syndrome (not recorded which). The receptors shown here come from a human donor with myelodysplastic syndrome.

V is TRBV5-4 and J is TRBJ1-6; perhaps TRBD1 as D (6 bases). This CDR3 comprises 14 residues. The germline CDR1 and CDR2 sequences are SGHNT and YYREEE (reference sequence). Trimming left V 1 base short and J 8 bases short, with 10 bases between. CDR3 region: CASSLTGSDSPLHF. Here the CDR3 DNA reads TGTGCCAGCAGCTTGACAGGGAGCGATTCACCCCTCCACTTT.

V usage is TRBV5-1 and J usage is TRBJ2-5; D possibly corresponds to TRBD2 (6 bases). V shed 0 bases and J shed 4 bases, with 16 bases lying between them. This CDR3 spans 16 amino acids. Germline lookup yields CDR1 SGHRS and CDR2 YFSETQ. Here the CDR3 reads CASSLAALASLETQYF. The DNA of the CDR3 is TGCGCCAGCAGCTTGGCCGCACTAGCTTCTCTAGAGACCCAGTACTTC.

The J gene is TRBJ2-7, the V gene TRBV7-2, with D tentatively TRBD1 (6 bases). The germline gives CDR1 SGHTA, CDR2 FQGNSA. The CDR3 loop spans 14 amino acids. V was trimmed by 4 bases and J by 2 bases, leaving 12 bases between them. The CDR3 loop is CASSSQGLTYEQYF. CDR3 coding DNA: TGTGCCAGCAGCTCCCAGGGGCTTACCTACGAGCAGTACTTC.

The J gene is TRBJ1-2, the V gene TRBV5-4, with 7 bases fitting TRBD1. Germline loops: CDR1 SGHNT, CDR2 YYREEE (reference sequence). There are 16 residues in the CDR3. The J segment lost 1 base and the V segment lost 0 bases, leaving 6 bases of the junction unmatched. The CDR3 spells CASSLAGGESNYGYTF. The CDR3 DNA reads as TGTGCCAGCAGCTTGGCAGGGGGGGAAAGTAACTATGGCTACACCTTC.

Here the CDR3 reads CASSESARGSSSYNSPLHF. CDR3 DNA: TGTGCCAGCAGTGAAAGCGCCCGAGGCAGCAGCTCCTATAATTCACCCCTCCACTTT. The J gene is TRBJ1-6, the V gene TRBV6-1; no clear D. V was cut by 2 bases and J by 0 bases, with 17 bases left in between. Germline CDR1 MNHNS, CDR2 SASEGT. This CDR3 is built from 19 residues.

The J gene is TRBJ1-1, the V gene TRBV7-9; D unresolved. Trimming cost V 6 bases and J 6 bases, with 11 bases left between them. This CDR3 has 12 residues. Germline V gives CDR1 SEHNR, CDR2 FQNEAQ (reference sequence). The CDR3 loop reads CASSITGAEAFF. CDR3 nucleotide sequence: TGTGCCAGCAGTATCACTGGGGCTGAAGCTTTCTTT.

The chain uses TRBV27 and TRBJ2-5, with no clear D. The tail of the sequence fits TRBJ2-7 better, so the J call may be wrong. The CDR3 totals 14 residues. The germline CDR1 and CDR2 sequences are MNHEY and SMNVEV (reference sequence). CDR3 nucleotides: TGTGCCAGCAGTTTATCGAGGCAGAGCTACGAGCAGTACTTC. It translates to CASSLSRQSYEQYF.

CDR3 amino acids: CASSPTSGGNQPQHF. In DNA form, the CDR3 reads TGTGCCAGCTCACCGACGTCGGGAGGCAATCAGCCCCAGCATTTT. The rearrangement links TRBV18 to TRBJ1-5; no clear D. Trimming took 3 bases from V and 2 from J, leaving 11 bases between them. Germline CDR1 reads KGHSH; CDR2 reads LQKENI. The length of the CDR3 is 15 residues. Full variable domain (rest looked up from reference TRBV18 and TRBJ1-5): NAGVMQNPRHLVRRRGQEARLRCSPMKGHSHVYWYRQLPEEGLKFMVYLQKENIIDESGMPKERFSAEFPKEGPSILRIQQVVRGDSAAYFCASSPTSGGNQPQHFGDGTRLSIL.

The genes are TRBV5-1 and TRBJ2-7; the D gene is possibly TRBD1 (6 bases). CDR3 length: 15 amino acids. Deletions cut 0 bases from V and 4 bases from J, with 14 bases between. Germline CDR1 is SGHRS and CDR2 is YFSETQ. CDR3 in DNA: TGCGCCAGCAGCTTGGGGGACACACAGGGTTACGAGCAGTACTTC. It yields the protein CASSLGDTQGYEQYF.

The J gene is TRBJ1-6, the V gene TRBV2, with D possibly being TRBD1 (6 bases). V shed 0 bases and J shed 9 bases, with 12 bases lying between them. The CDR3 spans 15 residues. CDR1 is SNHLY and CDR2 is FYNNEI in the germline V gene. The CDR3 sequence is CASSEAQGMRSPLHF. The CDR3 nucleotides are TGTGCCAGCAGTGAAGCACAGGGTATGCGTTCACCCCTCCACTTT. Based on the CDR3 plus reference TRBV2 and TRBJ1-6, the full variable domain is EPEVTQTPSHQVTQMGQEVILRCVPISNHLYFYWYRQILGQKVEFLVSFYNNEISEKSEIFDDQFSVERPDGSNFTLKIRSTKLEDSAMYFCASSEAQGMRSPLHFGNGTRLTVT.

V usage is TRBV28 and J usage is TRBJ2-7; D might be TRBD1 (5 bases). Germline assignment: CDR1 MDHEN and CDR2 SYDVKM. V shed 4 bases and J shed 3 bases, with 10 bases lying between them. This CDR3 comprises 13 residues. CDR3 nucleotides: TGTGCCAGCAGTTATTACAGGCTCTACGAGCAGTACTTC. Protein product: CASSYYRLYEQYF.

The chain has TRBV27 and TRBJ1-1; D possibly corresponds to TRBD1 (5 bases). This CDR3 region has 13 residues. The V gene's germline CDR1 is MNHEY and CDR2 SMNVEV (reference sequence). V was shortened by 6 bases and J by 10 bases, with 18 bases between the two germline ends. The CDR3 DNA reads TGTGCCAGCAGGGGGGATGGGACTCGAAGAGCTTTCTTT. Translated, it gives CASRGDGTRRAFF.

The chain joins TRBV2 to TRBJ2-3; a possible D gene is TRBD1 (5 bases). The CDR3 covers 14 residues. From germline, CDR1 is SNHLY and CDR2 FYNNEI. With 8 bases removed from V and 2 bases from J, the gap between germline ends came to 14 bases. The CDR3 coding sequence is TGTGCCAGCTGCTGGACACAACCCACAGATACGCAGTATTTT. This sequence encodes CASCWTQPTDTQYF.

The chain links TRBV7-2 to TRBJ1-6; a possible D gene is TRBD1 (6 bases). The CDR3 runs 16 residues. Germline values: CDR1 SGHTA, CDR2 FQGNSA. Deletions cut 3 bases from V and 8 bases from J, with 17 bases between. This CDR3 reads CASSLQTEKGDSPLHF. Here the CDR3 DNA reads TGTGCCAGCAGCTTGCAGACCGAAAAGGGGGATTCACCCCTCCACTTT.

The rearrangement uses TRBV18 and TRBJ2-7; D tentatively fits TRBD1 or TRBD2 (6 bases each). From germline, CDR1 is KGHSH and CDR2 LQKENI. CDR3 size: 15 residues. The V end lost 6 bases, the J end lost 7 bases, and 22 bases lay between the germline ends. The CDR3 is CASSHLFSGAREQYF. The CDR3 bases are TGTGCCAGCTCCCACCTTTTTTCGGGGGCGCGTGAGCAGTACTTC.

CDR3 amino acids: CAWSGVEKLFF. CDR3 DNA sequence: TGTGCCTGGAGTGGCGTCGAAAAACTGTTTTTT. This chain connects TRBV30 to TRBJ1-4; unclear D gene. The CDR3 totals 11 residues. V was shortened by 1 base and J by 8 bases, with 5 bases between the two germline ends. Germline V gene data show CDR1 as GTSNPN and CDR2 as SVGIG (reference sequence). Full variable domain (outside the CDR3, taken from reference TRBV30 and TRBJ1-4): SQTIHQWPATLVQPVGSPLSLECTVEGTSNPNLYWYRQAAGRGLQLLFYSVGIGQISSEVPQNLSASRPQDRQFILSSKKLLLSDSGFYLCAWSGVEKLFFGSGTQLSVL.

V and J are TRBV5-1 and TRBJ2-5; 7 bases map to TRBD1. This CDR3 contains 13 residues. J was trimmed by 5 bases and V by 7 bases; bases with no gene match: 8. CDR1 SGHRS and CDR2 YFSETQ come from the germline V gene. CDR3 in amino acids: CASRDSKGETQYF. The CDR3, as DNA: TGCGCCAGCCGGGACAGCAAAGGGGAGACCCAGTACTTC.

This chain uses TRBV15 with TRBJ2-2; D is undetermined. The germline gives CDR1 LNHNV, CDR2 YYDKDF (reference sequence). Between the trimmed V and J ends, which lost 5 bases and 1 base, there was a span of 5 bases. This CDR3 region has 13 residues. The CDR3 bases are TGTGCCACCAGCTTCGGGAACACCGGGGAGCTGTTTTTT. The encoded protein is CATSFGNTGELFF.

This chain uses TRBV7-9 with TRBJ2-1; TRBD1 is a possible D gene (5 bases). The V gene's germline CDR1 is SEHNR and CDR2 FQNEAQ (reference sequence). CDR3 length: 13 amino acids. Trimming left V 8 bases short and J 1 base short, with 9 bases between. CDR3 region: CASGASSYNEQFF. The CDR3, as DNA: TGTGCCAGCGGGGCCTCATCCTACAATGAGCAGTTCTTC.

This sequence joins TRBV28 and TRBJ1-1; no reliable D call. CDR1 is MDHEN, CDR2 SYDVKM, per germline. V lost 3 bases, J lost 3 bases, and 11 bases lay in between. This CDR3 is 14 amino acids long. CDR3 residues: CASSLELQYTEAFF. CDR3 nucleotide sequence: TGTGCCAGCAGTTTGGAACTTCAGTACACTGAAGCTTTCTTT.

This rearrangement joins TRBV5-6 to TRBJ2-5; 8 nucleotides line up with TRBD1. Trimming cost V 0 bases and J 5 bases; bases outside gene matches: 9. Looked up from germline, CDR1 is SGHDT and CDR2 is YYEEEE. This CDR3 is 16 amino acids long. The CDR3 spells CASSLAPAGGRETQYF. The DNA of the CDR3 is TGTGCCAGCAGCTTGGCCCCGGCAGGGGGCAGGGAGACCCAGTACTTC.